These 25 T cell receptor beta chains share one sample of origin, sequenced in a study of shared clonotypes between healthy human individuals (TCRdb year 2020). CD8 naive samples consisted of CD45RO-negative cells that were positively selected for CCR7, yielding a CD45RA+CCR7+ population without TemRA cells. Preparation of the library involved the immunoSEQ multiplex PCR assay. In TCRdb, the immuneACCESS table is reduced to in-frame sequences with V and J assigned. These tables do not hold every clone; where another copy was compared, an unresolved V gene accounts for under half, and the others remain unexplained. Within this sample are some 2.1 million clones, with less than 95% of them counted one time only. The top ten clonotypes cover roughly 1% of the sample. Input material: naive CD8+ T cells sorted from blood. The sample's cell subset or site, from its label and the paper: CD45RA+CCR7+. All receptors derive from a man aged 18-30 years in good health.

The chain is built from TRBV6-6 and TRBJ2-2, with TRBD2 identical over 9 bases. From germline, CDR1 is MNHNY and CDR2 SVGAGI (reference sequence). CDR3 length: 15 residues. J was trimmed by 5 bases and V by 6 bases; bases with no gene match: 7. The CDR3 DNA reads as TGTGCCAGCAGATCGGCTAGCGGGGATACCGGGGAGCTGTTTTTT. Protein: CASRSASGDTGELFF.

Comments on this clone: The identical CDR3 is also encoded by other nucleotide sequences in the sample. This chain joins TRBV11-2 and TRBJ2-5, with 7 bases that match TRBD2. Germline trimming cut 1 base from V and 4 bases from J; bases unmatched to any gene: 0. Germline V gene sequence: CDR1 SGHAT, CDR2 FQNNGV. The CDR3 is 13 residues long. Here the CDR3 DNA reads TGTGCCAGCAGCTTAGGGGGGGGAGAGACCCAGTACTTC. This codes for CASSLGGGETQYF.

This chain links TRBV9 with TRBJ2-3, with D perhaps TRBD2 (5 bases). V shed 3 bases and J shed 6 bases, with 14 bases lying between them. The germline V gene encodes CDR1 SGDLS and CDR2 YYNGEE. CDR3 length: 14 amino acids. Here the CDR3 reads CASSAEPGMDTQYF. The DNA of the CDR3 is TGTGCCAGCAGCGCGGAACCGGGAATGGATACGCAGTATTTT.

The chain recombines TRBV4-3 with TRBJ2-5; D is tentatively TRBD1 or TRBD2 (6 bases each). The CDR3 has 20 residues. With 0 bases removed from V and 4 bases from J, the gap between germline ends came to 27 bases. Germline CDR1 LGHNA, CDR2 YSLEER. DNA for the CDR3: TGCGCCAGCAGCCAAGATGTGGGTTGGAAGGAGGGGGAAAGAGGAGAGACCCAGTACTTC. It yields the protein CASSQDVGWKEGERGETQYF.

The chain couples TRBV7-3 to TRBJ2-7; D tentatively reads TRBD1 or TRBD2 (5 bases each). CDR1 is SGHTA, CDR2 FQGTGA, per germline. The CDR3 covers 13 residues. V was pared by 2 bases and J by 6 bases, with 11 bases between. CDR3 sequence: CASSLVAGSEQYF. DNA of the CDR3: TGTGCCAGCAGCTTAGTCGCAGGGAGCGAGCAGTACTTC.

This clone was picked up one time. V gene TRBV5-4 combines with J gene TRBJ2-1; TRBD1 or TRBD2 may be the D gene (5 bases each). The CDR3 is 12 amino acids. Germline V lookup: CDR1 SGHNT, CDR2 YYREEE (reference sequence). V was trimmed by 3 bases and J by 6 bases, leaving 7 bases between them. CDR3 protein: CASSWDANEQFF. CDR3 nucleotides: TGTGCCAGCAGCTGGGACGCCAATGAGCAGTTCTTC.

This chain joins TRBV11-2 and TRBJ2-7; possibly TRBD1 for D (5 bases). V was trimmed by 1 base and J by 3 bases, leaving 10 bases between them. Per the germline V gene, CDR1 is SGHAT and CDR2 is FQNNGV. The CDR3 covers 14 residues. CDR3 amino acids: CASSLVGADYEQYF. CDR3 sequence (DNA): TGTGCCAGCAGCTTAGTAGGGGCTGACTACGAGCAGTACTTC.

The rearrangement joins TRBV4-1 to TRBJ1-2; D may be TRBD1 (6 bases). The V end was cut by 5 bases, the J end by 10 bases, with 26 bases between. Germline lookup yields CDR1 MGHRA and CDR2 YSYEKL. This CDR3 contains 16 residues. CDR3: CASSEGGREPLRNYTF. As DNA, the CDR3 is TGCGCCAGCAGCGAAGGGGGGAGGGAGCCTTTAAGGAACTACACCTTC.

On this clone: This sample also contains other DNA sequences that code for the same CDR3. The CDR3 is CASSPGQGNYGYTF. The CDR3 DNA is TGTGCCAGCAGCCCGGGACAGGGAAACTATGGCTACACCTTC. This chain uses TRBV28 with TRBJ1-2; 9 bases are shared with TRBD1. Germline CDR1 and CDR2: MDHEN and SYDVKM. The CDR3 has 14 amino acids. V gave up 6 bases and J gave up 2 bases; unmatched junction bases: 4.

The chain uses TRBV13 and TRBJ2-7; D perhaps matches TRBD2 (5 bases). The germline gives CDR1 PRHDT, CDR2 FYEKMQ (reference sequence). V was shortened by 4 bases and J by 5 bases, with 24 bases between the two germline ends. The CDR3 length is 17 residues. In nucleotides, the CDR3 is TGTGCCAGCAGCTCTACTATTTTGGGAAGGGAGAGTAACGAGCAGTACTTC. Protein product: CASSSTILGRESNEQYF.

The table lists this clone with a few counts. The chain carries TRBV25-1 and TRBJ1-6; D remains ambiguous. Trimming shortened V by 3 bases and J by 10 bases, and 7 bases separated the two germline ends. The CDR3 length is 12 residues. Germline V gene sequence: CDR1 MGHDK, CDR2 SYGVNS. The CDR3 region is CASSDGNSPLHF. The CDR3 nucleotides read TGTGCCAGCAGTGATGGGAACTCACCCCTCCACTTT. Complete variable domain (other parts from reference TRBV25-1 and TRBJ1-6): EADIYQTPRYLVIGTGKKITLECSQTMGHDKMYWYQQDPGMELHLIHYSYGVNSTEKGDLSSESTVSRIRTEHFPLTLESARPSHTSQYLCASSDGNSPLHFGNGTRLTVT.

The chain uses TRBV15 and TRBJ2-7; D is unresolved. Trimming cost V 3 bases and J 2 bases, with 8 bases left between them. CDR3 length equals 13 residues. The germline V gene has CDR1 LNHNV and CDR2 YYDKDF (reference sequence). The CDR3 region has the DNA TGTGCCACCAGCAGTTCCATAACCTACGAGCAGTACTTC. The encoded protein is CATSSSITYEQYF.

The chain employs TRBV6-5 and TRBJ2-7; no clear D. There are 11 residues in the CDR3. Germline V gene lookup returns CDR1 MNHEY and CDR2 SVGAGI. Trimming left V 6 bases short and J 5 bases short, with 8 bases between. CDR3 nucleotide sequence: TGTGCCAGCAGGGTGCACGACGAGCAGTACTTC. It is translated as CASRVHDEQYF.

In DNA form, the CDR3 reads TGTGCCAGCAGCGGAAGGACAGGTATGAACACTGAAGCTTTCTTT. Translating gives CASSGRTGMNTEAFF. The rearrangement uses TRBV25-1 and TRBJ1-1; TRBD1 matches 7 bases. The CDR3 has 15 amino acids. J lost 0 bases, V lost 6 bases, and 7 bases had no gene match. Germline CDR1 MGHDK, CDR2 SYGVNS.

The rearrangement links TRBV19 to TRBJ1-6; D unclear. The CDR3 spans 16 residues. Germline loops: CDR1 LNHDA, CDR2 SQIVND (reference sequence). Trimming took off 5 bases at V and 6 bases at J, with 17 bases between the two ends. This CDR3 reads CASSPYHSIANSPLHF. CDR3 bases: TGTGCCAGTAGTCCGTACCATTCGATCGCTAATTCACCCCTCCACTTT.

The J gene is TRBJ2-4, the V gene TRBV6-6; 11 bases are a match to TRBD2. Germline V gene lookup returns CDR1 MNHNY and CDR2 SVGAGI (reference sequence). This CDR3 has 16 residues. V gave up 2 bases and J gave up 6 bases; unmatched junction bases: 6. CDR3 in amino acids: CASSYTLAGALNIQYF. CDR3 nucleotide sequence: TGTGCCAGCAGTTACACACTAGCGGGAGCCCTAAACATTCAGTACTTC.

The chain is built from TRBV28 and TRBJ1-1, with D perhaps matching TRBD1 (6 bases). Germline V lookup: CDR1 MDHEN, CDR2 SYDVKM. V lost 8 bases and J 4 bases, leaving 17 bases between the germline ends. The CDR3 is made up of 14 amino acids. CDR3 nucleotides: TGTGCCAGCCGACCACAGGGATGGGGCACTGAAGCTTTCTTT. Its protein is CASRPQGWGTEAFF.

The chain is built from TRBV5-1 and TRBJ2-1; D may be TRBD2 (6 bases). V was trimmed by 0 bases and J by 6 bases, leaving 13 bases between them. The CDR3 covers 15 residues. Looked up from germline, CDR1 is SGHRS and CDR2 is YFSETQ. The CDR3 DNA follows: TGCGCCAGCAGCTTGGTCTTTCGGGGGAGCAATGAGCAGTTCTTC. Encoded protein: CASSLVFRGSNEQFF.

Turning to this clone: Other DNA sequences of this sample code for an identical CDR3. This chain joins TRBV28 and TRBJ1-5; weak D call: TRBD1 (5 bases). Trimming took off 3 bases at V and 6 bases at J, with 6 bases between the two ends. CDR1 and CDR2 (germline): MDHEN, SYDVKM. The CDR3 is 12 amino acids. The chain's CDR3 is CASSFQGQPQHF. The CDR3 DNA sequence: TGTGCCAGCAGTTTTCAGGGTCAGCCCCAGCATTTT.

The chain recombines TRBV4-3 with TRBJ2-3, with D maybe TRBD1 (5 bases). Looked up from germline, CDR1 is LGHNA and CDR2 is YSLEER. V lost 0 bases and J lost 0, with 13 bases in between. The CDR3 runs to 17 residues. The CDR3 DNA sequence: TGCGCCAGCAGCCAAGATAGACAGACCTCTAGCACAGATACGCAGTATTTT. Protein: CASSQDRQTSSTDTQYF.

CDR3 bases: TGTGCCAGCAGTTTCGCCCCAGGGGGCGCGGAGACCCAGTACTTC. It yields the protein CASSFAPGGAETQYF. The chain recombines TRBV28 with TRBJ2-5; 8 bases fit TRBD1. Germline V gene sequence: CDR1 MDHEN, CDR2 SYDVKM. CDR3 length: 15 amino acids. The junction had 8 bases not matched to a gene; V was cut back by 3 bases and J by 5 bases.

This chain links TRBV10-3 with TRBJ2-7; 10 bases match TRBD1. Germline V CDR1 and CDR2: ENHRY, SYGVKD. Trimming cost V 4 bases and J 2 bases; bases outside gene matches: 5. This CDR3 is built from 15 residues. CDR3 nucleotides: TGTGCCATCAGTGCCCCCGACAGGGGGCCCTACGAGCAGTACTTC. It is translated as CAISAPDRGPYEQYF.

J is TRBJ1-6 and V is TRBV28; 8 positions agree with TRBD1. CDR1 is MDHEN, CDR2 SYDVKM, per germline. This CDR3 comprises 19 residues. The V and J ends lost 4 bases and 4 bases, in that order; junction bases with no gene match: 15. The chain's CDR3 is CASSSPALTGASYNSPLHF. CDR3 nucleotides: TGTGCCAGCAGTTCGCCCGCCCTGACAGGGGCAAGTTATAATTCACCCCTCCACTTT.

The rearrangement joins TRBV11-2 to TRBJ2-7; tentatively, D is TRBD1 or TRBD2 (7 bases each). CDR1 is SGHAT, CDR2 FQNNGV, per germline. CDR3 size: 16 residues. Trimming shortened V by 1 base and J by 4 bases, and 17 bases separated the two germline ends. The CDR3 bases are TGTGCCAGCAGCTTAGTCCAGGGAGGGGGCAAATACGAGCAGTACTTC. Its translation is CASSLVQGGGKYEQYF. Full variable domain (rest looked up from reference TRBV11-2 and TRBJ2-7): EAGVAQSPRYKIIEKRQSVAFWCNPISGHATLYWYQQILGQGPKLLIQFQNNGVVDDSQLPKDRFSAERLKGVDSTLKIQPAKLEDSAVYLCASSLVQGGGKYEQYFGPGTRLTVT.

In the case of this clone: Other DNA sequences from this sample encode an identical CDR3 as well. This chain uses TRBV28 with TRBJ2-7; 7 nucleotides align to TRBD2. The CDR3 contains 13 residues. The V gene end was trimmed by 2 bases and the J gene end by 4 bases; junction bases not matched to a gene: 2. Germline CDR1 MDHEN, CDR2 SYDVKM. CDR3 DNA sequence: TGTGCCAGCAGTTTAGGGAGGGGTTACGAGCAGTACTTC. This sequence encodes CASSLGRGYEQYF.